Reported below is one TCR beta chain. The CDR3 is made up of 17 amino acids. Germline values: CDR1 SNHLY, CDR2 FYNNEI. The ends lost 5 bases at V and 2 bases at J; junction bases unmatched: 5. The data originate from a study of blood T cell repertoires in COVID-19. Study in general: Some COVID-19 samples were acute and others convalescent; all came from the United States, Italy and Spain. Sources were T cells, B-cell-depleted T cells, or PBMCs; the material itself was cDNA or gDNA.

Authors' methods: Reference gene primer amplification gave estimated nucleated cell counts. Data came from immunoSEQ multiplex PCR; TCRdb stores just in-frame clones and leaves some out. V, J and clone size are those of that table, while D and trimming were read from the DNA. The table shows 300,000 to 450,000 clones, with 85% occurring only once. The sample taken for sequencing was peripheral blood. The chain recombines TRBV2 with TRBJ2-3; 15 bases line up with TRBD2. This TCR derives from a young woman with acute or convalescent COVID-19. CDR3 sequence reads: CASSLGLAGGSTDTQYF. CDR3 coding DNA: TGTGCCAGCAGTCTAGGACTAGCGGGAGGGTCCACAGATACGCAGTATTTT.